This record looks at one TCR beta chain sequence and its context. Its target antigen remains unknown. No base quality values were provided; no much bigger clone lies one nucleotide off. Library construction relied on 5' RACE. The instrument given in TCRdb is Illumina HiSeq 2500. A second PCR of about 7 to 12 cycles was run with a J-beta primer mix and a sample-barcoded 5' primer. A unique molecular identifier was introduced onto each TCR beta cDNA molecule by a template-switch 5' adaptor carrying 12 random nucleotides. Each sample yielded at least 2.5 million CDR3-containing paired-end reads. All of the RNA was converted into first-strand cDNA using the Mint cDNA synthesis kit, with a TRBC-specific oligonucleotide serving as the primer. Following uracil-DNA glycosylase treatment, a first 18-cycle PCR with universal primers M1SS and BC2_uni_R was performed on all cDNA. In the paper's pipeline: For normalization, 1 million high-quality reads, each with a distinct molecular identifier, were randomly selected from each sample. Instead of being binned into consensus sequences, reads that shared molecular identifiers were thrown out. MiTCR, with a Q25 quality threshold and the strictest error-elimination algorithm, was used for CDR3 identification, clonotype clustering and error correction. Lower-bound total TCR beta diversity was estimated with a nonparametric unseen species model using Euler transformation. TCRdb cleaned the public reads at Q25 with fastp, built clones with MiXCR and kept in-frame beta chains. For every CDR3 protein sequence, its rows merge into one entry that carries the most common genes and DNA. The V and J calls follow TCRdb's processing rather than the paper's. This sample is represented by some 700,000 distinct CDR3 sequences; 43% of them were singletons. More than 20% of the sample is taken by the ten largest.

These data are taken from a study of blood T cells in healthy people across ages (dated by TCRdb to the mid-2010s). Study-level background: In model experiments, template switching captured roughly one uniquely barcoded TCR beta cDNA molecule for every two T cells. Using deep sequencing normalized with unique cDNA molecular identifiers, the study measured how TCR beta repertoire diversity changes with age. The donors were divided into four age groups: young (average approximately 15 years), middle-aged (under 40), aged (62) and long-lived (82). To avoid experimental bias, donors of different ages were distributed randomly across sequencing lanes. The study analyzed two additional independent replicas of 1 million unique cDNA reads from the same blood draw for two donors, one aged 18 to 29 and one aged 80 or older.

Including cysteine and phenylalanine, the CDR3 has 13 amino acids. Of all the DNA, just the CDR3 is kept, 39 bases in frame from base 1. The junction shows trimming of 4 bases on V and 4 bases on J, plus 11 bases between the germline ends. CDR1 and CDR2, looked up from the germline V gene (reference sequence), are GTSNPN and SVGIG. What the authors observed across the whole study: Bulk unsorted PBMC profiling prevented conclusive comparison of naive and antigen-experienced compartments. As age increased, observed TCR beta diversity per million T cells dropped in a roughly linear way, and a significant reduction was already evident by age approximately 40. A strong correlation was found between observed TCR beta diversity and the percentage of naive T cells measured by flow cytometry. Donor CMV infection status was unknown, potentially confounding age-related changes in expanded clonotypes. Estimates of total diversity based on one million sequenced T cells were regarded as lower bounds and as underestimates. The long-lived group showed more naive CD4+ T cells, fewer expanded clones and increased TCR diversity than the aged group, suggesting age selection.

The donors were about 40 Caucasian individuals from Russia, aged roughly 6 to 90 years, who were systemically healthy. Approximately 11 milliliters of peripheral blood were drawn from each donor into EDTA-treated Vacutainer tubes. Ficoll-Paque density-gradient centrifugation was used to isolate PBMCs, with at least 6.5 million obtained per sample. Total RNA, at least 6 micrograms per sample, was extracted from PBMCs with Trizol reagent. The percentages of naive CD45RAhigh/CD27high T cells were determined by flow cytometry on a PBMC aliquot from every donor. Rearrangement joined TRBV30 to TRBJ1-5, with a weak D call of TRBD1 (5 bases match). The specimen was blood. This clonotype was sampled from a woman aged 60-75 years in good health. The nucleotides read TGTGCCTGGAACACACAGGAAAATCAGCCCCAGCATTTT. The resulting protein is CAWNTQENQPQHF.